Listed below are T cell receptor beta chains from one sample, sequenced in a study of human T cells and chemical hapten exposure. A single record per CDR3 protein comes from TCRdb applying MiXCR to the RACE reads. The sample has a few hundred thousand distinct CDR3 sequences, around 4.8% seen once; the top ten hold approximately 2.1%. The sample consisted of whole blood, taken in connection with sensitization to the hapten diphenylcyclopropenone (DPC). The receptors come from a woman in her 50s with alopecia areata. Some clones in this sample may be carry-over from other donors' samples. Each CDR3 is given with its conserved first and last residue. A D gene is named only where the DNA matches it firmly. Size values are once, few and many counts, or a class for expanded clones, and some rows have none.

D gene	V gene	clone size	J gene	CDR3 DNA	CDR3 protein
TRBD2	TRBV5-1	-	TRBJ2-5	TGCGCCAGCGGGGGACTAGCAAAGGAAGAGACCCAGTACTTC	CASGGLAKEETQYF
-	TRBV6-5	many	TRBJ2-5	TGTGCCAGCAGTCACCTCCCAGGTAGCGGTCAAGAGACCCAGTACTTC	CASSHLPGSGQETQYF
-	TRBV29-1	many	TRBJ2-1	TGCAGCGTTTCAATAGCGGTACCCTACAATGAGCAGTTCTTC	CSVSIAVPYNEQFF
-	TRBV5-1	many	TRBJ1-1	TGCGCCAGCAGCTCAGGAGGGGTCACTGAAGCTTTCTTT	CASSSGGVTEAFF
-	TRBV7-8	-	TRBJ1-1	TGTGCCAGCAGCTTCCGGCAGGGCAACACTGAAGCTTTCTTT	CASSFRQGNTEAFF
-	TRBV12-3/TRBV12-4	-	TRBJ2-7	TGTGCCAGCTCGCTCGTGGGGGAAAACGAGCAGTACTTC	CASSLVGENEQYF
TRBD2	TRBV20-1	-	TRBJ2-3	TGCAGTGCTAGTAGGGACTACGGGGCAGATACGCAGTATTTT	CSASRDYGADTQYF
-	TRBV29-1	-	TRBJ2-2	TGCAGCGTTTATCTAGGGGGTGACGGCACCGGGGAGCTGTTTTTT	CSVYLGGDGTGELFF
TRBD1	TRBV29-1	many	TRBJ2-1	TGCAGTATTGGGACAGGGGCGAGGAATGAGCAGTTCTTC	CSIGTGARNEQFF
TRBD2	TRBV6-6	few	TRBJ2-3	TGTGCCAGCAGTTACCCCGCTGGGAGCGGGGGTGGAACAGATACGCAGTATTTT	CASSYPAGSGGGTDTQYF
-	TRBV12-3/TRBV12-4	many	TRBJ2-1	TGTGCCAGCAGTTTACGGGGGTGGAATGAGCAGTTCTTC	CASSLRGWNEQFF
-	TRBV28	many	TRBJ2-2	TGTGCCAGCACCCGACCCCACCCAGAAAACACCGGGGAGCTGTTTTTT	CASTRPHPENTGELFF
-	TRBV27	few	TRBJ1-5	TGTGCCAGCAGGATACAGGCGACTAGCAATCAGCCCCAGCATTTT	CASRIQATSNQPQHF
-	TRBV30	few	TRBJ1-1	TGTGCCTGGAGTACAGGGCCCACTGAAGCTTTCTTT	CAWSTGPTEAFF
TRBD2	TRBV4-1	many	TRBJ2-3	TGCGCCAGCAGCCAGGTAGCGGGGGGCACAGATACGCAGTATTTT	CASSQVAGGTDTQYF
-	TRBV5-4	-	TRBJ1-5	TGTGCCAGCAGCCGGGACGAAGGGCAGCCCCAGCATTTT	CASSRDEGQPQHF
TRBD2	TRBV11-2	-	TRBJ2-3	TGTGCCAGCAGCTTTCCCGGGACTAGCAAAGATACGCAGTATTTT	CASSFPGTSKDTQYF
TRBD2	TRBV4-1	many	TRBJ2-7	TGCGCCAGCAGCCGGGGACTAGTCGGCGAGCAGTACTTC	CASSRGLVGEQYF
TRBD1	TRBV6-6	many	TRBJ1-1	TGTGCCAGCAGTTCCCAGGACAGGACCGGCACTGAAGCTTTCTTT	CASSSQDRTGTEAFF
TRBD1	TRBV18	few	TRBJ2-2	TGTGCCAGCTCCCGGGACAGGGACACCGGGGAGCTGTTTTTT	CASSRDRDTGELFF
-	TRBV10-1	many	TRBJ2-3	TGCGCCAGCAGTGAGGAGGGATCAGATACGCAGTATTTT	CASSEEGSDTQYF
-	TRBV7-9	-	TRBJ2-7	TGTGCCAGCAGCCCCCGGCAGGGTACCCCCTACGAGCAGTACTTC	CASSPRQGTPYEQYF
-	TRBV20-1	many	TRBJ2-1	TGCAGTGCCTCGGACGCCGCCTACAATGAGCAGTTCTTC	CSASDAAYNEQFF
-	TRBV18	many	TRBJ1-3	TGTGCCAGCTCACCACCTTCAGTCTCTGGAAACACCATATATTTT	CASSPPSVSGNTIYF
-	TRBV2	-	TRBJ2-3	TGTGCCAGCAGGCCGACAGCTAGCACAGATACGCAGTATTTT	CASRPTASTDTQYF
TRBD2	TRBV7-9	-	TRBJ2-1	TGTGCCAGCAGCTTTTTGAAACTAGCGGAGGGTGAGCAGTTCTTC	CASSFLKLAEGEQFF
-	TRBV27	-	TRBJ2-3	TGTGCCAGCAACCCGTCCGGCCCAGATACGCAGTATTTT	CASNPSGPDTQYF
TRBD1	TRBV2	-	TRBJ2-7	TGTGCCAGCAGTGGACCGGGACAGGGGTTTAAGCAGGTCCACTACGAGCAGTACTTC	CASSGPGQGFKQVHYEQYF
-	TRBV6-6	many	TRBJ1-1	TGTGCCAGCACTCCCCCCGGAGAGAACACTGAAGCTTTCTTT	CASTPPGENTEAFF
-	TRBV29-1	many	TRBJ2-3	TGCAGCGCCCGAGCGACCACAGATACGCAGTATTTT	CSARATTDTQYF
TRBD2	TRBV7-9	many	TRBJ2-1	TGTGCCAGCAGCCCTCCTAGCGGGAGTGGTAATGAGCAGTTCTTC	CASSPPSGSGNEQFF
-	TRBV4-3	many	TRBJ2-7	TGCGCCAGCAGCCAAGATTACGGAGGACCCTACGAGCAGTACTTC	CASSQDYGGPYEQYF
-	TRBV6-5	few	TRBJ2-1	TGTGCCAGCACCAACAGGGACAATGAGCAGTTCTTC	CASTNRDNEQFF
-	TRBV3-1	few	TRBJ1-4	TGTGCCAGCAGCCCCCCATTGGGGGTTGAAAAACTGTTTTTT	CASSPPLGVEKLFF
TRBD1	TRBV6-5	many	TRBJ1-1	TGTGCCAGCAGTGACAGGGGAAACACTGAAGCTTTCTTT	CASSDRGNTEAFF
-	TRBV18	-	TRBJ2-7	TGTGCCAGCTCGCCCTTGGTTGAAGGCGAGCAGTACTTC	CASSPLVEGEQYF
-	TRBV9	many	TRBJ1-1	TGTGCCAGCAGCCAACACTCCGGAATGGCTTTCTTT	CASSQHSGMAFF
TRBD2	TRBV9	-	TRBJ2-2	TGTGCCAGCAGCCCGGGAGGGGCAAGCACCGGGGAGCTGTTTTTT	CASSPGGASTGELFF
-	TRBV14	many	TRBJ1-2	TGTGCCAGCAGCCCCGGCGGGGCGGCCTATGGCTACACCTTC	CASSPGGAAYGYTF
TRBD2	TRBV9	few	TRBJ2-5	TGTGCCAGCAGCGTAATGAGCGGGGGATCGGAGACCCAGTACTTC	CASSVMSGGSETQYF
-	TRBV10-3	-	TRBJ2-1	TGTGCCACTGGGACTCGCGGGGCGGGCGATGAGCAGTTCTTC	CATGTRGAGDEQFF
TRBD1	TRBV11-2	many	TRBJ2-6	TGTGCCAGCAGCTTCGGACCGGGACAGGGCAACCAAGTCAGCTCTGGGGCCAACGTCCTGACTTTC	CASSFGPGQGNQVSSGANVLTF
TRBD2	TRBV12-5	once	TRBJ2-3	TGTGCTAGTGTCCCTAGCGGGGGGTGGAAAGATACGCAGTGTTTT	CASVPSGGWKDTQCF
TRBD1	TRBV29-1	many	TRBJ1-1	TGCAGCGTTGTTACAGGGGGATCTGGGACTGAAGCTTTCTTT	CSVVTGGSGTEAFF
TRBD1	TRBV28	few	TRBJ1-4	TGTGCCAGCAGTTTTCGCGGCAGGGGGATTGAAAAACTGTTTTTT	CASSFRGRGIEKLFF
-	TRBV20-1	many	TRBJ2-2	TGCAGTGCTATCATACCGAACTCTGGGGAGCTGTTTTTT	CSAIIPNSGELFF
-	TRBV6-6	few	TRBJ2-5	TGTGCCAGCACCTACCCGGGGGCGAAGACCCAGTACTTC	CASTYPGAKTQYF
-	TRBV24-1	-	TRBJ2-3	TGTGCCACCAGTGGTGGAGTTGATGCTAGCACAGATACGCAGTATTTT	CATSGGVDASTDTQYF
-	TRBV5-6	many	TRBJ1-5	TGTGCCAGCAGCTTGGCCGGGGGTTGGCCTTTGCATTTT	CASSLAGGWPLHF
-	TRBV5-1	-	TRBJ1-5	TGCGCCAGCACGGGACAATTGTATAGCAATCAGCCCCAGCATTTT	CASTGQLYSNQPQHF
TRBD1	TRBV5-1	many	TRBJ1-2	TGCGCCAGCAGCATTACCGGGACAGGGGGCGATGGCTACACCTTC	CASSITGTGGDGYTF
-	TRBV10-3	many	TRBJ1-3	TGTGCCATCAGTGATAAGGGCAGCTCTGGAAACACCATATATTTT	CAISDKGSSGNTIYF
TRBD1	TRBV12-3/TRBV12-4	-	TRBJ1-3	TGTGCCAGCAGTTTATCGGGACAGGGGGCTGGAAACACCATATATTTT	CASSLSGQGAGNTIYF